A selection of T cell receptor beta chains follows, all from one sample in a study of blood T cell repertoires in COVID-19. The protocol was immunoSEQ multiplex PCR, while the TCRdb copy is restricted to in-frame clones and leaves out a portion. The top ten hold 2.4% of the sample, which has approximately 140,000 clones, roughly 80% seen once. Sequenced sample: PBMCs or T cells enriched from blood (not recorded which). The receptors were gathered from a man aged 35-49 years with acute COVID-19. Each CDR3 is given without its conserved first and last residue.

V	length	J	CDR3
TRBV18	13	TRBJ2-1	ASSPPAGGNNEQF
TRBV29-1	12	TRBJ2-5	SVEDGELVETQY
TRBV5-1	13	TRBJ1-1	ASSLALTGVTEAF
TRBV3-1/TRBV3-2	13	TRBJ1-5	ASSHTSGGVQPQH
TRBV2	12	TRBJ1-2	ASTRDKSPYGYT
TRBV10-3	12	TRBJ1-1	AISVDMGAAEAF
TRBV6-1	14	TRBJ1-3	ASSEPGQGSGNTIY
TRBV2	13	TRBJ2-7	ASSDMTSGRNEQY
TRBV10-1	13	TRBJ2-2	ASSESWAFTGELF
TRBV28	9	TRBJ2-1	ASSSTNTQF
TRBV28	9	TRBJ2-7	ASKASYEQY
TRBV5-5	13	TRBJ1-2	ASSLQGAIRYGYT
TRBV18	14	TRBJ2-7	ASSQKGLAGAREQY
TRBV7-9	13	TRBJ2-1	ASTLGTGSYNEQF
TRBV6-1	13	TRBJ2-5	ASSEWGQDSETQY
TRBV28	12	TRBJ1-2	ASSGDRGDYGYT
TRBV5-4	10	TRBJ1-6	ASSLGGEPLH
TRBV6-5	11	TRBJ1-6	ASSDNPESPLH
TRBV4-2	14	TRBJ1-5	ASSRTGGEANQPQH
TRBV28	9	TRBJ1-1	ASSFEFGAF
TRBV10-2	11	TRBJ1-2	ASSFGQGVGYT
TRBV9	13	TRBJ2-3	ASSVASVLADTQY
TRBV24-1	10	TRBJ2-7	ATERVHYEQY
TRBV19	10	TRBJ2-5	ASRQGKETQY
TRBV2	13	TRBJ1-1	ASSSTGRRGTEAF
TRBV3-1/TRBV3-2	11	TRBJ2-7	ASKGDGTYEQY
TRBV7-9	11	TRBJ2-3	ASSARLADTQY
TRBV5-1	11	TRBJ1-2	ASSIGQGEGYT
TRBV19	16	TRBJ2-2	ASSIGTSGEANTGELF
TRBV11-2	13	TRBJ2-3	ASSLVGETTDTQY
TRBV27	12	TRBJ1-1	ASSPQGINTEAF
TRBV6-1	10	TRBJ2-3	ASSEVEDTQY
TRBV19	12	TRBJ2-7	ASSIQAGPYEQY
TRBV6-2/TRBV6-3	14	TRBJ2-7	ASSYGSPAGSYEQY
TRBV3-1/TRBV3-2	14	TRBJ1-5	ASSQSGTGGNQPQH
TRBV12-3/TRBV12-4	9	TRBJ1-2	ASSLAGRGT
TRBV7-9	14	TRBJ2-5	ASSPRTGRAKETQY
TRBV4-2	11	TRBJ2-7	ASSQDQGYEQY
TRBV6-5	11	TRBJ1-3	ATQIQAGNTIY
TRBV7-9	12	TRBJ2-1	ASSLAGVVNEQF
TRBV12-3/TRBV12-4	11	TRBJ2-7	ASGPGQGYEQY
TRBV2	11	TRBJ1-3	ATRRGPGNTIY
TRBV7-8	20	TRBJ1-4	ASSLEGLTSTTTLTYGEKLF
TRBV9	15	TRBJ2-3	ASSVGPRRGSTDTQY
TRBV5-1	12	TRBJ2-2	ASRVAGTTGELF
TRBV11-2	14	TRBJ2-2	ASSLVGGFDTGELF
TRBV15	13	TRBJ1-1	ATSRSGTGGTEAF
TRBV6-4	13	TRBJ2-3	ASSDSTSGGATQY
TRBV3-1/TRBV3-2	11	TRBJ1-2	ASSQESTYGYT
TRBV3-1/TRBV3-2	11	TRBJ1-1	ASSHGEGTEAF
TRBV2	13	TRBJ1-3	ASRQGLFSGNTIY
TRBV5-6	10	TRBJ2-5	ASTQGAETQY
TRBV28	13	TRBJ2-1	ASSTTGTAYNEQF
TRBV7-3	14	TRBJ2-1	ASSQTGRGVLREQF
TRBV29-1	12	TRBJ1-2	SVDQGARGYGYT
TRBV5-1	10	TRBJ2-7	ASSFSSYEQY
TRBV24-1	11	TRBJ2-2	ATSSGYTGELF